The sequence of this T cell receptor beta chain was determined in a study of CD8+ T cells in alopecia areata. Study-level background: Tofacitinib ran for 6 to 18 months before 6 months off drug.

Individuals with alopecia areata gave both lesional scalp punch biopsies and peripheral blood for collection. After isolation, RNA underwent reverse transcription to generate cDNA as the sequencing template. The repertoire was sequenced with immunoSEQ multiplex PCR; TCRdb's copy has only in-frame clones and lacks some. The sample contains around 69,000 clones, roughly 57% of which appear only once. Notes on this clone: Its matching antigen is unknown. A single base is all that separates this from a far larger clone, so a read error is likely. The sample holds other DNA sequences that translate to the same CDR3.

Study-wide results and limits: Especially in alopecia totalis/universalis, lesional scalp showed greater clonality than normal scalp did.

The source is a human donor with alopecia areata. The sequences come from CD8+ T cells sorted from blood, collected at week 0.

The CDR3 DNA reads TGTGCCAGCAGCCAAGATCTCCAGCGGGGCACAGATACGCAGTATTTT. As protein: CASSQDLQRGTDTQYF. V gene TRBV5-6 combines with J gene TRBJ2-3; TRBD2 might be the D (6 bases). The CDR3 has 16 amino acids. The V and J ends lost 4 bases and 1 base respectively, with 16 bases between them. Germline V CDR1 and CDR2: SGHDT, YYEEEE.